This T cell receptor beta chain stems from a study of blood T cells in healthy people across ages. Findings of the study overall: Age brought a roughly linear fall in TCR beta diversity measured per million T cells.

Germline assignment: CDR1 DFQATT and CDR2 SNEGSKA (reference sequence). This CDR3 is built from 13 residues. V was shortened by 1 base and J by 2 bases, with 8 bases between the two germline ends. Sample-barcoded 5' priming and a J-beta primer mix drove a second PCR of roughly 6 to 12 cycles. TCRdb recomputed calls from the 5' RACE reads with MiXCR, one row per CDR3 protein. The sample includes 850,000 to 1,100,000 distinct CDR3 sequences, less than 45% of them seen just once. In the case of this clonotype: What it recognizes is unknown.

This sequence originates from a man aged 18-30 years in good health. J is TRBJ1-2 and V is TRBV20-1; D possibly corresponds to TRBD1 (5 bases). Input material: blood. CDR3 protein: CSARVGENYGYTF. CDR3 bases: TGCAGTGCTAGAGTAGGGGAGAACTATGGCTACACCTTC.